This TCR beta chain originates from a study of T-cell reconstitution after alpha-beta-depleted transplantation in children. Study results and limitations: Expanded graft clones numbering several hundred reportedly gave rise to alpha-beta T cells about two months after transplant. Diversity and T-cell counts at one year after transplant derived mostly from new T cells. Surviving recipient cells, namely T cells and thymic progenitors, were the source of high day-60 TCRbeta diversity in some patients.

The CDR3 spans 13 residues. The germline CDR1 and CDR2 sequences are LGHNA and YNFKEQ. V shed 2 bases and J shed 5 bases, with 7 bases lying between them. Preparing the TCRbeta library involved the use of unique molecular identifiers. In TCRdb, the PCR reads were re-called with MiXCR into one record per CDR3 protein. In the table there are around 200,000 distinct CDR3 sequences, under 20% of which are singletons. Comments on this clonotype: The antigen is not known.

This clonotype was obtained from a male patient aged 2 to 9 who had a stem cell transplant for acute lymphoblastic leukemia, so the T cells may come from the graft donor. V and J are TRBV4-2 and TRBJ2-1; D is tentatively TRBD1 or TRBD2 (5 bases each). The sample in question was PBMCs, mostly from graft donor cells, obtained 360 days after TCRalphabeta/CD19-depleted stem cell transplant. CDR3 sequence: CASSQRDDNEQFF. Here the CDR3 DNA reads TGTGCCAGCAGCCAAAGGGACGACAATGAGCAGTTCTTC.